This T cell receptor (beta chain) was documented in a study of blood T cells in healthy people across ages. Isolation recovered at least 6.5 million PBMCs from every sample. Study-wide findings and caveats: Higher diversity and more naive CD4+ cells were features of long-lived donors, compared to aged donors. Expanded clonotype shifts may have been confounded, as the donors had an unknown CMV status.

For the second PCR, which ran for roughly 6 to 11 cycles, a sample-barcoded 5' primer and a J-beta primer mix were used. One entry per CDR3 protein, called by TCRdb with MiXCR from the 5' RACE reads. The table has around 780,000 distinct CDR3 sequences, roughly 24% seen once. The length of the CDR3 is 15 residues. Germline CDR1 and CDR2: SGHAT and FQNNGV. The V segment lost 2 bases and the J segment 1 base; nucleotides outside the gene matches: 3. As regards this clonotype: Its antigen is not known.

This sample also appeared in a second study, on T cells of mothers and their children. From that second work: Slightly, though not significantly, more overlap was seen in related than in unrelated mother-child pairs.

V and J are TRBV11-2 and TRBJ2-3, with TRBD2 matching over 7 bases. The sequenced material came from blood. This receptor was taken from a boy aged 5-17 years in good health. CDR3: CASSLTGRGTDTQYF. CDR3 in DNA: TGTGCCAGCAGCTTAACGGGGAGGGGCACAGATACGCAGTATTTT.